This is a list of T cell receptor beta chains from one sample in a study of blood T cells in healthy people across ages. Each CDR3 protein is one row after TCRdb ran MiXCR on the 5' RACE reads. The sample gives approximately 960,000 distinct CDR3 sequences, roughly 28% of which show up once; roughly 10% is in the top ten. The same sample was also studied in work on T cells of mothers and their children.

What was sequenced was blood. The receptors were gathered from a woman aged 40 to 50 in good health. Both conserved end residues are part of each CDR3. The D gene is left open where the match is weak. Clone size is not always given. Where it is, it says once, few, many or a class for expanded clones.

abundance	d_gene	j_gene	v_gene	CDR3aa	CDR3nt
few	NA	TRBJ1-4	TRBV9	CASSAGRGEKLFF	TGTGCCAGCAGCGCAGGAAGGGGTGAAAAACTGTTTTTT
NA	TRBD1	TRBJ1-2	TRBV28	CASSSLGQYYGCTF	TGTGCCAGCAGTTCCCTGGGACAGTACTATGGCTGCACCTTC
NA	NA	TRBJ2-1	TRBV7-9	CASSSPAGHYEQFF	TGTGCCAGCAGCTCCCCGGCAGGGCACTACGAGCAGTTCTTC
once	NA	TRBJ1-4	TRBV12-3/TRBV12-4	CASSFWGNGGEKLFF	TGTGCCAGCAGTTTTTGGGGTAATGGAGGTGAAAAACTGTTTTTT
NA	NA	TRBJ2-2	TRBV12-3/TRBV12-4	CASRMNTGELFF	TGTGCCAGCAGGATGAACACCGGGGAGCTGTTTTTT
few	NA	TRBJ2-7	TRBV19	CASSMNTFSYEQYF	TGTGCCAGTAGTATGAACACCTTCTCCTACGAGCAGTACTTC
few	NA	TRBJ1-2	TRBV27	CASSLFVGREGGYTF	TGTGCCAGCAGTTTATTTGTGGGCCGAGAGGGTGGCTACACCTTC
NA	TRBD1	TRBJ1-1	TRBV20-1	CSARNRGNMNTEAFF	TGCAGTGCTAGAAACAGGGGTAACATGAACACTGAAGCTTTCTTT
many	NA	TRBJ2-7	TRBV7-9	CASSGVHSYEQYF	TGTGCCAGCAGCGGGGTTCACTCCTACGAGCAGTACTTC
many	NA	TRBJ2-7	TRBV3-1	CASSQAGASYEQYF	TGTGCCAGCAGCCAAGCGGGGGCTTCCTACGAGCAGTACTTC
NA	NA	TRBJ2-7	TRBV2	CASSEDSLGYEQYF	TGTGCCAGCAGTGAAGACAGCCTCGGTTACGAGCAGTACTTC
NA	TRBD2	TRBJ2-3	TRBV20-1	CSAREGISGGPFTDTQYF	TGCAGTGCTAGAGAGGGGATTAGCGGGGGGCCTTTCACAGATACGCAGTATTTT
many	NA	TRBJ1-5	TRBV12-3/TRBV12-4	CASSLGQNQPQHF	TGTGCCAGCAGCTTAGGACAGAATCAGCCCCAGCATTTT
NA	NA	TRBJ2-1	TRBV29-1	CSVESGGYNEQFF	TGCAGCGTGGAGTCAGGGGGGTACAATGAGCAGTTCTTC
NA	NA	TRBJ2-3	TRBV15	CATRLGAADTQYF	TGTGCCACCAGGTTAGGGGCCGCAGATACGCAGTATTTT
few	TRBD1	TRBJ1-2	TRBV29-1	CSATTGDAYGYTF	TGCAGCGCCACGACAGGGGATGCCTATGGCTACACCTTC
few	TRBD1	TRBJ1-1	TRBV7-8	CASSWIDRDTEAFF	TGTGCCAGCAGCTGGATTGACAGGGACACTGAAGCTTTCTTT
NA	TRBD2	TRBJ2-1	TRBV20-1	CSARAKSSGGVYNEQFF	TGCAGTGCTAGGGCTAAGTCTAGCGGGGGGGTCTACAATGAGCAGTTCTTC